One and the same sample provided the 11 T cell receptor beta chains below, sequenced in a study of blood T cell repertoires in COVID-19. Only in-frame clones appear in the TCRdb table, and some are missing; sequencing was by immunoSEQ multiplex PCR. This table has 150,000 or so clones, under 95% appearing once. Source material: peripheral blood. Receptors originate from a middle-aged man with acute or convalescent COVID-19.

The chain is built from TRBV3-1 (or the pseudogene TRBV3-2) and TRBJ1-2, with 9 nucleotides matching TRBD1. CDR1 LGHDT and CDR2 YNNKEL come from the germline V gene (reference sequence). This CDR3 spans 15 amino acids. V was pared by 2 bases and J by 7 bases, with 8 bases of the junction left unmatched. CDR3 amino acids: CASSQPGQGMSGYTF. Written as DNA, the CDR3 is TGTGCCAGCAGCCAACCGGGACAGGGCATGTCTGGCTACACCTTC.

The chain's CDR3 is CASSLVRESTGELFF. CDR3 coding DNA: TGTGCCAGCAGCTTAGTACGGGAGAGCACCGGGGAGCTGTTTTTT. This sequence joins TRBV7-9 and TRBJ2-2; D perhaps matches TRBD2 (6 bases). Germline V gene data show CDR1 as SEHNR and CDR2 as FQNEAQ (reference sequence). The V and J ends lost 1 base and 4 bases respectively, with 10 bases between them. CDR3 length equals 15 residues.

The genes are TRBV28 and TRBJ1-2; D is possibly TRBD1 (6 bases). The CDR3 is 14 amino acids. V gave up 3 bases and J gave up 6 bases, with 14 bases separating them. Germline CDR1 and CDR2: MDHEN and SYDVKM. The CDR3 region is CASSFSPGVDGYTF. The DNA for the CDR3 is TGTGCCAGCAGTTTCTCACCAGGGGTGGATGGCTACACCTTC.

The chain joins TRBV6-2 or TRBV6-3 to TRBJ2-1; 8 bases agree with TRBD1. The CDR3 covers 17 residues. Germline lookup yields CDR1 MNHEY and CDR2 SVGEGT. V was clipped by 2 bases and J by 9 bases; unmatched bases: 15. CDR3 coding DNA: TGTGCCAGCAGTTACCTCTCTACAGGGGGAATTGGGGTTGAGCAGTTCTTC. This translates into CASSYLSTGGIGVEQFF.

The chain links TRBV4-2 to TRBJ1-3; 7 bases align to TRBD1. Germline V gene sequence: CDR1 LGHNA, CDR2 YNFKEQ. The V gene end was trimmed by 1 base and the J gene end by 2 bases; junction bases not matched to a gene: 5. This CDR3 spans 16 amino acids. CDR3 sequence (DNA): TGTGCCAGCAGCCAAGTTCCAGGGGGACCTGGAAACACCATATATTTT. The encoded protein is CASSQVPGGPGNTIYF.

The rearrangement links TRBV4-2 to TRBJ2-1, with 11 bases matching TRBD2. The CDR3 consists of 16 residues. Germline CDR1 reads LGHNA; CDR2 reads YNFKEQ. The V segment lost 5 bases and the J segment 5 bases; nucleotides outside the gene matches: 8. CDR3 region: CASSFSGGAVNNEQFF. DNA for the CDR3: TGTGCCAGCAGCTTTAGCGGGGGGGCAGTTAACAATGAGCAGTTCTTC.

This clone was seen just once. CDR3 protein: CASSEGQGLYNSPLHF. As DNA, the CDR3 is TGCGCCAGCAGCGAAGGACAGGGTCTCTATAATTCACCCCTCCACTTT. The chain recombines TRBV5-1 with TRBJ1-6; 8 nucleotides match TRBD1. V dropped 4 bases and J dropped 3; count of bases not matched to a gene: 6. CDR1 is SGHRS, CDR2 YFSETQ, per germline. The CDR3 sequence is 16 residues long. The complete variable domain, with remaining parts taken from reference TRBV5-1 and TRBJ1-6, reads KAGVTQTPRYLIKTRGQQVTLSCSPISGHRSVSWYQQTPGQGLQFLFEYFSETQRNKGNFPGRFSGRQFSNSRSEMNVSTLELGDSALYLCASSEGQGLYNSPLHFGNGTRLTVT.

This chain links TRBV3-1 (or the pseudogene TRBV3-2) with TRBJ1-2; 9 nucleotides line up with TRBD1. The CDR3 runs to 15 residues. Germline-derived CDR1 and CDR2 are LGHDT and YNNKEL (reference sequence). J lost 7 bases, V lost 0 bases, and 6 bases had no gene match. CDR3 in amino acids: CASSQDWTGVSGYTF. The CDR3 coding sequence is TGTGCCAGCAGCCAAGATTGGACAGGGGTTAGTGGCTACACCTTC.

To note about this clone: Other nucleotide sequences in the sample specify the same CDR3. The rearrangement joins TRBV29-1 to TRBJ1-4; 9 bases align to TRBD1. Trimming cost V 3 bases and J 7 bases; bases outside gene matches: 3. The germline gives CDR1 SQVTM, CDR2 ANQGSEA. The CDR3 has 13 residues. As DNA, the CDR3 is TGCAGCGTTGAGGGGACAGGGAGTGAAAAACTGTTTTTT. This translates into CSVEGTGSEKLFF.

On this clone itself: Distinct nucleotide sequences in the sample also encode this CDR3. V is TRBV5-1 and J is TRBJ1-3, with a tentative D call TRBD1 (6 bases). V was clipped by 0 bases and J by 0 bases, with 7 bases between them. CDR1 and CDR2 (germline): SGHRS, YFSETQ. The CDR3 is made up of 15 amino acids. The CDR3 loop reads CASSLATGSGNTIYF. For the CDR3, the DNA is TGCGCCAGCAGCTTGGCGACAGGCTCTGGAAACACCATATATTTT.

The chain uses TRBV7-3 and TRBJ2-1, with 8 bases matching TRBD2. CDR1 and CDR2 (germline): SGHTA, FQGTGA. The trim removed 5 bases at V and 1 base at J, leaving 10 bases unmatched. This CDR3 has 17 amino acids. CDR3 nucleotide sequence: TGTGCCAGCAGCAACAACGAAGCGGGAGTTTCCTACAATGAGCAGTTCTTC. This encodes CASSNNEAGVSYNEQFF.